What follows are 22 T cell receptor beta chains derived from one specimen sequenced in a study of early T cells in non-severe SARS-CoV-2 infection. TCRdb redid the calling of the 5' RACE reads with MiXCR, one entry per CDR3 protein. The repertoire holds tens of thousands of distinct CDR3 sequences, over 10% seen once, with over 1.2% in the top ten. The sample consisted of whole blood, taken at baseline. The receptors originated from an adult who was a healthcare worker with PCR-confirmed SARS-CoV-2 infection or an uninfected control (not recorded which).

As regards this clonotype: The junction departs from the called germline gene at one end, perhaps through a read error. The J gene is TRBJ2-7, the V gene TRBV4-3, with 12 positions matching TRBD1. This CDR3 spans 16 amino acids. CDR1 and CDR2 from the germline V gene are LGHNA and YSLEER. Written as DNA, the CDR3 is TGCGCCACCAGCCAAGATCTTGGGGACAGGGGGCGCGGGCAGTACTTC. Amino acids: CATSQDLGDRGRGQYF.

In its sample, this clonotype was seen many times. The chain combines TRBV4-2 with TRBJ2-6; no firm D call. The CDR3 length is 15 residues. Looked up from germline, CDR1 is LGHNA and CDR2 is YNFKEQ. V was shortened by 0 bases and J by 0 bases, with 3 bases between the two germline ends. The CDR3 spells CASSQDHSGANVLTF. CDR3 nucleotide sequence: TGTGCCAGCAGCCAAGATCACTCTGGGGCCAACGTCCTGACTTTC.

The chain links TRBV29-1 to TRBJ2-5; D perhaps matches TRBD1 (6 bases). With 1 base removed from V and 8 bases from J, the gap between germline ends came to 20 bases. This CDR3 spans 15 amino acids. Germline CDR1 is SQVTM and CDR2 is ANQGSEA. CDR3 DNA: TGCAGCGTTGAAGCCGTGGGGGCCGCTGAATACACCCAGTACTTC. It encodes CSVEAVGAAEYTQYF.

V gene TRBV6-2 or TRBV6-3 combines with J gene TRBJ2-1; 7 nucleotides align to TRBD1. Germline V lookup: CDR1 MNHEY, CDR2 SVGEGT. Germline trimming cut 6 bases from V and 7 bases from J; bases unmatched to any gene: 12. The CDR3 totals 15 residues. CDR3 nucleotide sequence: TGTGCCAGCAGCTTGACAGGGATTAGGGTTAATGAGCAGTTCTTC. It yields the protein CASSLTGIRVNEQFF.

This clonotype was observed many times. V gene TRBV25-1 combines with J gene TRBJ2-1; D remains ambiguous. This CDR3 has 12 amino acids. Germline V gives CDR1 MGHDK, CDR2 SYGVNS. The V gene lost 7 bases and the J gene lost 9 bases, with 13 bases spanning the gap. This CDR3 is CASNTGVAEQFF. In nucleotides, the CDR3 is TGTGCCAGCAACACTGGGGTGGCTGAGCAGTTCTTC.

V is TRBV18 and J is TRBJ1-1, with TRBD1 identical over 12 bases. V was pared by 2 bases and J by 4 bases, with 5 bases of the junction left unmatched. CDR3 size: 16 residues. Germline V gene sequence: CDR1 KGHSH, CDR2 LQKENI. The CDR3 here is CASSPSGTGGITEAFF. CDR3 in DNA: TGTGCCAGCTCACCATCCGGGACAGGGGGCATCACTGAAGCTTTCTTT.

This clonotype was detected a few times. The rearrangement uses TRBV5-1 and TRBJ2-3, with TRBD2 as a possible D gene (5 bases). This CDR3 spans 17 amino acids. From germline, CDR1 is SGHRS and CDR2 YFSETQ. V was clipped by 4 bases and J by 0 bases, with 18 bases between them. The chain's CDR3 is CASSPDTRPPSTDTQYF. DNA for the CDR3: TGCGCCAGCAGCCCGGATACTAGGCCCCCTAGCACAGATACGCAGTATTTT.

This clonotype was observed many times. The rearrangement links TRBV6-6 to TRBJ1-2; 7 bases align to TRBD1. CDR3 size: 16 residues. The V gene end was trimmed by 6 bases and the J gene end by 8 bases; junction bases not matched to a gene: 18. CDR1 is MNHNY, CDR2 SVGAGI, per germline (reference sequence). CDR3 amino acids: CASSPTGTNKGAGYTF. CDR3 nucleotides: TGTGCCAGCAGCCCTACCGGCACAAACAAGGGGGCCGGCTACACCTTC.

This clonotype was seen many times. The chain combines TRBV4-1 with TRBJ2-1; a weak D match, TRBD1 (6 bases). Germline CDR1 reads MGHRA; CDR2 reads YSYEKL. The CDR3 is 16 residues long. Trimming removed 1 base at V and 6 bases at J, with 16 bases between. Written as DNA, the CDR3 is TGCGCCAGCAGCCAAGCTGGATCCGGCAGGGGCAATGAGCAGTTCTTC. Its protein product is CASSQAGSGRGNEQFF.

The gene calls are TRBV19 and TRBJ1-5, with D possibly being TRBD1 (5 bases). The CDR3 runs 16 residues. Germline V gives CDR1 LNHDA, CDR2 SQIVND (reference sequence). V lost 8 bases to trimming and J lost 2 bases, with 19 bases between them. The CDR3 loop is CASGPLGGFGNQPQHF. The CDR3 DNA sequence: TGTGCCAGTGGACCCCTCGGGGGATTTGGCAATCAGCCCCAGCATTTT.

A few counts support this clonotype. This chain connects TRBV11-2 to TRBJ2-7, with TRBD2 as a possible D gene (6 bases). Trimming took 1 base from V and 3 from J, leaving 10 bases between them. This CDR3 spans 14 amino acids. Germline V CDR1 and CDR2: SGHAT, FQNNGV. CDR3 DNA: TGTGCCAGCAGCTTAGCGGGAGCACGCTACGAGCAGTACTTC. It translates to CASSLAGARYEQYF.

As DNA, the CDR3 is TGTGCCAGCAGTTTACTGGCCACCTCCTACGAGCAGTACTTC. Residues: CASSLLATSYEQYF. The chain recombines TRBV27 with TRBJ2-7; D is uncertain. The CDR3 extends over 14 amino acids. V was trimmed by 2 bases and J by 0 bases, leaving 8 bases between them. From germline, CDR1 is MNHEY and CDR2 SMNVEV (reference sequence).

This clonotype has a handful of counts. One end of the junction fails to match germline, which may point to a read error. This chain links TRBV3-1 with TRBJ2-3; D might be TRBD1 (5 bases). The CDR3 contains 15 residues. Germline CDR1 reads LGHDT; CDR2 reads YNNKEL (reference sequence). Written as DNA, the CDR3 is TGTGCCAGCAGTCAAGGGTGGGGCAGAACAGATACGCAGTATTTT. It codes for CASSQGWGRTDTQYF.

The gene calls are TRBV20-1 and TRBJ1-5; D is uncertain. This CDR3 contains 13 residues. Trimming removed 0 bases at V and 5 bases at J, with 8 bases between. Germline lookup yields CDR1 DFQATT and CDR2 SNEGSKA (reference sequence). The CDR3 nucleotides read TGCAGTGCTAGAGATTACGGGGATCAGCCCCAGCATTTT. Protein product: CSARDYGDQPQHF.

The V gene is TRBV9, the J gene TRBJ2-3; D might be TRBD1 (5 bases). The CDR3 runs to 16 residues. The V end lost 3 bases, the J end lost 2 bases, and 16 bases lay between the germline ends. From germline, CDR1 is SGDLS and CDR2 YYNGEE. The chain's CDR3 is CASSALSEGATDTQYF. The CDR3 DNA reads TGTGCCAGCAGCGCCCTGAGCGAAGGGGCCACAGATACGCAGTATTTT.

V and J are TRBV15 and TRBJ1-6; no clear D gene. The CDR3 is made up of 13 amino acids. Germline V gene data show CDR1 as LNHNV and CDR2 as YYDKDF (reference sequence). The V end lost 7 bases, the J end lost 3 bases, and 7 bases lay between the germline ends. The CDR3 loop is CATTGDYNSPLHF. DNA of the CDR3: TGTGCCACCACTGGGGACTATAATTCACCCCTCCACTTT.

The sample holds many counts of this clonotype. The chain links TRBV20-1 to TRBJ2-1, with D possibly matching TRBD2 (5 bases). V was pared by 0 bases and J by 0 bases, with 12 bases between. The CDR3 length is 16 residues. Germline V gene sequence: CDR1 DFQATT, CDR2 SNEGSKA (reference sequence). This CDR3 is CSARDAAESSYNEQFF. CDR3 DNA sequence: TGCAGTGCTAGAGATGCAGCGGAAAGCTCCTACAATGAGCAGTTCTTC.

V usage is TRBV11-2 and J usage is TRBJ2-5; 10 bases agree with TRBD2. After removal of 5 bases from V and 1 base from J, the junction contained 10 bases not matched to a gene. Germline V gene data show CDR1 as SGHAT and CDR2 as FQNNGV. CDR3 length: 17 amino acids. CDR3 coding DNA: TGTGCCAGCAGCCCCGGAATTTTAGCGGGGGGCCAAGAGACCCAGTACTTC. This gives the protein CASSPGILAGGQETQYF.

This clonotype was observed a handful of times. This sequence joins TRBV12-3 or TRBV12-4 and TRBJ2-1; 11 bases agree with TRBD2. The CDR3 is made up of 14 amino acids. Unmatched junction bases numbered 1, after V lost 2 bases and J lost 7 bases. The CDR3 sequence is CASSLTSGRNEQFF. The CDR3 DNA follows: TGTGCCAGCAGTTTAACTAGCGGGAGAAATGAGCAGTTCTTC.

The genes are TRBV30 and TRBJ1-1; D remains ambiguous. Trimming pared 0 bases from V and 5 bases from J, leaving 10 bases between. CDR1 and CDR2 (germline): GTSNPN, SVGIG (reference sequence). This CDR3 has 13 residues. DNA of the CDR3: TGTGCCTGGAGTGTACTAGGAAATACTGAAGCTTTCTTT. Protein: CAWSVLGNTEAFF. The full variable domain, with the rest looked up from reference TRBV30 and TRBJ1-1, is SQTIHQWPATLVQPVGSPLSLECTVEGTSNPNLYWYRQAAGRGLQLLFYSVGIGQISSEVPQNLSASRPQDRQFILSSKKLLLSDSGFYLCAWSVLGNTEAFFGQGTRLTVV.

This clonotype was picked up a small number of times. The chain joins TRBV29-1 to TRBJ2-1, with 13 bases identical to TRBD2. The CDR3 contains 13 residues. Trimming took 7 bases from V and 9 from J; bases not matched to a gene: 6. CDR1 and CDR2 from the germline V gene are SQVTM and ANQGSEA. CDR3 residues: CSARLAGGSEQFF. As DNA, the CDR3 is TGCAGCGCACGACTAGCGGGAGGTAGTGAGCAGTTCTTC.

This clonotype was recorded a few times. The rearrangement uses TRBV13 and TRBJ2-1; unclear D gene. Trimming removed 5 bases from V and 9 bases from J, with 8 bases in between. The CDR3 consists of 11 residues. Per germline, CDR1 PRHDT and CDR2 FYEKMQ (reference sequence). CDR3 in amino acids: CASSRAAEQFF. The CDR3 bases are TGTGCCAGCAGCCGCGCGGCTGAGCAGTTCTTC. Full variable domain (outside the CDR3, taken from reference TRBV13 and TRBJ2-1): AAGVIQSPRHLIKEKRETATLKCYPIPRHDTVYWYQQGPGQDPQFLISFYEKMQSDKGSIPDRFSAQQFSDYHSELNMSSLELGDSALYFCASSRAAEQFFGPGTRLTVL.